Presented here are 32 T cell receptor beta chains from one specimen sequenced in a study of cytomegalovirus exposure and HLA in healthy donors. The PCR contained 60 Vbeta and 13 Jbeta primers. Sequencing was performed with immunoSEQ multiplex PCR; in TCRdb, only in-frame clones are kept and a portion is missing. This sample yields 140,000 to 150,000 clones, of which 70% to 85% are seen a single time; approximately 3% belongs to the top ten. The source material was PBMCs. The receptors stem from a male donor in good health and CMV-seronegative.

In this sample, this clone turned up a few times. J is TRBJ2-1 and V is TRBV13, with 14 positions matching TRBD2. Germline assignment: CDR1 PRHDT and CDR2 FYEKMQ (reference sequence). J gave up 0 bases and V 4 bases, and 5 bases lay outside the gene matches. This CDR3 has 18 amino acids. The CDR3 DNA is TGTGCCAGCAGCTCCGGGACTAGCGGGGGCCGCTCCTACAATGAGCAGTTCTTC. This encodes CASSSGTSGGRSYNEQFF.

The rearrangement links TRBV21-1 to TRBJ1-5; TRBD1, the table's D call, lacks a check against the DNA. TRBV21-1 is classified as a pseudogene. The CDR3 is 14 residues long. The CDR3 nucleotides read TGTGCCAGCAGCCCCAGACAGCTCAATCAGCCCCAGCATTTT. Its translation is CASSPRQLNQPQHF.

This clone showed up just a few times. CDR3 in amino acids: CASSWVTGTGELFF. In nucleotides, the CDR3 is TGCGCCAGCAGCTGGGTGACAGGGACCGGGGAGCTGTTTTTT. The chain uses TRBV5-1 and TRBJ2-2; 7 nucleotides align to TRBD1. V trimming: 3 bases; J trimming: 5 bases; junction bases outside the gene matches: 4. Germline values: CDR1 SGHRS, CDR2 YFSETQ. The CDR3 has 14 amino acids.

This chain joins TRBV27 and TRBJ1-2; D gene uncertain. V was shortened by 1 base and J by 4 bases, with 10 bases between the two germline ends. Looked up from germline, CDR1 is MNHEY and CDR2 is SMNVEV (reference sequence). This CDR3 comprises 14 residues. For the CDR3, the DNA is TGTGCCAGCAGTTTATACGCTTTCGGCTATGGCTACACCTTC. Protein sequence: CASSLYAFGYGYTF.

The CDR3 bases are TGTGCCAGCAGCGTCCCTTCCGGGGGACTTCCGACCTACACAGATACGCAGTATTTT. Its translation: CASSVPSGGLPTYTDTQYF. The chain is built from TRBV9 and TRBJ2-3, with D perhaps matching TRBD2 (6 bases). Germline lookup yields CDR1 SGDLS and CDR2 YYNGEE. The V gene lost 2 bases and the J gene lost 2 bases, with 24 bases spanning the gap. The length of the CDR3 is 19 residues.

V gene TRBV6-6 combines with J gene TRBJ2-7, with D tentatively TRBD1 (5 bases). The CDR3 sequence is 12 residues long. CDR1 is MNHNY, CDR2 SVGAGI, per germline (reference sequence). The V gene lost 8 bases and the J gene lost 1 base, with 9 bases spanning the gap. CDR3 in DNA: TGTGCCAGCGCGGACACTTCCTACGAGCAGTACTTC. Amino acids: CASADTSYEQYF.

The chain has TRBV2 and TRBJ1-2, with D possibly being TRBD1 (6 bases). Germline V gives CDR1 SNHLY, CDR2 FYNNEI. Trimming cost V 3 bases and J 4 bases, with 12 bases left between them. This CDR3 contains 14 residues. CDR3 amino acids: CASSDRTVSYGYTF. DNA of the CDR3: TGTGCCAGCAGTGATAGGACAGTTTCCTATGGCTACACCTTC.

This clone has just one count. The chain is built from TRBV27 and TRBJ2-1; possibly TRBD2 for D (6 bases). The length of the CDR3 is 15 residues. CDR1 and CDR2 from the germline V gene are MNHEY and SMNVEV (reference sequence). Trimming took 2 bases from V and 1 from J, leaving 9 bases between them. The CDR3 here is CASSLRRGSYNEQFF. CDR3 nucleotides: TGTGCCAGCAGTTTAAGGAGGGGATCCTACAATGAGCAGTTCTTC.

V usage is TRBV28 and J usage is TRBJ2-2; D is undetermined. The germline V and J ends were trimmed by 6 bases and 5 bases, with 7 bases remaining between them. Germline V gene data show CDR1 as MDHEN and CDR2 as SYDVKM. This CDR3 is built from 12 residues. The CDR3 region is CASSSPTGELFF. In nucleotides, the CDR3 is TGTGCCAGCAGCTCCCCGACCGGGGAGCTGTTTTTT. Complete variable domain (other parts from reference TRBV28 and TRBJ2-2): DVKVTQSSRYLVKRTGEKVFLECVQDMDHENMFWYRQDPGLGLRLIYFSYDVKMKEKGDIPEGYSVSREKKERFSLILESASTNQTSMYLCASSSPTGELFFGEGSRLTVL.

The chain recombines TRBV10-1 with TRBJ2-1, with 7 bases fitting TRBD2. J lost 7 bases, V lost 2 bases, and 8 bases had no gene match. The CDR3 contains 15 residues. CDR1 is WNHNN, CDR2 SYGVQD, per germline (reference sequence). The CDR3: CASSEKSGEGNEQFF. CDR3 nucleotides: TGCGCCAGCAGTGAGAAAAGCGGGGAGGGAAATGAGCAGTTCTTC.

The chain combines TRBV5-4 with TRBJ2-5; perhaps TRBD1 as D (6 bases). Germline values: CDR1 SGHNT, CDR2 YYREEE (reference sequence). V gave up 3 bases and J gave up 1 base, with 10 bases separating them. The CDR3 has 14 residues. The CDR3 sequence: CASSSQGVQETQYF. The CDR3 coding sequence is TGTGCCAGCAGCTCACAGGGAGTCCAAGAGACCCAGTACTTC.

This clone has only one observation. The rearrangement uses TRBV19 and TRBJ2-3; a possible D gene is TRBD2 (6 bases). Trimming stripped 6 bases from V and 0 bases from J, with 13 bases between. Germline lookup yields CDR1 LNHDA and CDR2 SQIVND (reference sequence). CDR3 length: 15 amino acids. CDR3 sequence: CASSIEAGSTDTQYF. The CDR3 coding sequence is TGTGCCAGTAGCATCGAGGCGGGGAGCACAGATACGCAGTATTTT.

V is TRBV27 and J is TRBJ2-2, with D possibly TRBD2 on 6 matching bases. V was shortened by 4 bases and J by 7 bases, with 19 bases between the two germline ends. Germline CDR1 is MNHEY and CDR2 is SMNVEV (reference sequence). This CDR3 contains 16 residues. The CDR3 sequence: CASSSRRRGFNGELFF. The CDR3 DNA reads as TGTGCCAGCAGTTCACGGCGCCGGGGGTTCAACGGGGAGCTGTTTTTT.

CDR3 sequence (DNA): TGTGCCAGCAGCTACGGACAGGGCAATGAGCAGTTCTTC. It translates to CASSYGQGNEQFF. The genes are TRBV13 and TRBJ2-1; 8 bases map to TRBD1. Trimming cost V 4 bases and J 6 bases; bases outside gene matches: 2. Germline-derived CDR1 and CDR2 are PRHDT and FYEKMQ (reference sequence). The CDR3 consists of 13 residues.

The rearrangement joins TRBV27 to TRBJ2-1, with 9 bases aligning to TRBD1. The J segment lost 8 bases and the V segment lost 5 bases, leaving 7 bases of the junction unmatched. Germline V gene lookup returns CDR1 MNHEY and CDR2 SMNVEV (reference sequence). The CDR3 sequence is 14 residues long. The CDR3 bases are TGTGCCAGCAGTCCGACAGGGGGAGGGTATGAGCAGTTCTTC. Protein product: CASSPTGGGYEQFF.

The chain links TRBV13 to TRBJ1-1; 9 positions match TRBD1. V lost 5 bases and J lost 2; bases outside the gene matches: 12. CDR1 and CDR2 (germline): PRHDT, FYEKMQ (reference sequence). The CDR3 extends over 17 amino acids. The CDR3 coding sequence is TGTGCCAGCAGCGGTCAACAGGGGGCTTGGGGAAACACTGAAGCTTTCTTT. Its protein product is CASSGQQGAWGNTEAFF.

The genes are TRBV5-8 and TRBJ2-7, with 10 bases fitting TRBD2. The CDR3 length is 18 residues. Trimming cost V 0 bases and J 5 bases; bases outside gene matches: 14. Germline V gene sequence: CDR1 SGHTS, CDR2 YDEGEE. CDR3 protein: CASSLGSGRSWGIHEQYF. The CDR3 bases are TGTGCCAGCAGCTTGGGTAGCGGGAGGTCCTGGGGAATCCACGAGCAGTACTTC.

The CDR3 coding sequence is TGCGCCAGCAGCCGCTGGACAGGGACGGACGAGCAGTACTTC. Protein product: CASSRWTGTDEQYF. The gene calls are TRBV5-1 and TRBJ2-7; TRBD1 aligns across 8 bases. Germline CDR1 and CDR2: SGHRS and YFSETQ. The junction had 8 bases not matched to a gene; V was cut back by 4 bases and J by 5 bases. The CDR3 runs 14 residues.

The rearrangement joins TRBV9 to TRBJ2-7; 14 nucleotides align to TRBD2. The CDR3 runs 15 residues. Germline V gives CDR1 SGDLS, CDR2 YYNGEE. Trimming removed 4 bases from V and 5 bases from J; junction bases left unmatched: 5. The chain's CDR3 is CASSPTGLAGDEQYF. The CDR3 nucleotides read TGTGCCAGCAGCCCCACGGGACTAGCGGGAGACGAGCAGTACTTC.

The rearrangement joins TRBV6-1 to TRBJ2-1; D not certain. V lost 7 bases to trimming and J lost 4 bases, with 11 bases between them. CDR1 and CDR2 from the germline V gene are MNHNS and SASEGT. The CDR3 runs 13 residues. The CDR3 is CASTRTDYNEQFF. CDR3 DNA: TGTGCCAGCACTCGAACTGATTACAATGAGCAGTTCTTC.

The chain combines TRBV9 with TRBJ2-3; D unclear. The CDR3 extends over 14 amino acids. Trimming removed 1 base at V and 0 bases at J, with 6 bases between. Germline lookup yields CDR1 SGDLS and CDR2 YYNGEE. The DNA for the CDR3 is TGTGCCAGCAGCGTAAATCCAAGCACAGATACGCAGTATTTT. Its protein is CASSVNPSTDTQYF.

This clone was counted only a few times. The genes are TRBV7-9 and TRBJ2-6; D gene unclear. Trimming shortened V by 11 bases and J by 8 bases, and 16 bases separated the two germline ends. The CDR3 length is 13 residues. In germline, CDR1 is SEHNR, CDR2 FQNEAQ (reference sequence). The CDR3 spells CAAAKPATNVLTF. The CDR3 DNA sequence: TGTGCCGCGGCCAAACCGGCGACCAACGTCCTGACTTTC.

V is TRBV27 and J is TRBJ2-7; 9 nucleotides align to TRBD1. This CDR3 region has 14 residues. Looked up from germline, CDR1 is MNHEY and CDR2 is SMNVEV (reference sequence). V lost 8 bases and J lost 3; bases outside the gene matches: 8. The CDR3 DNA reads TGTGCCAGCTCAACCGGGACAGGGTTCTACGAGCAGTACTTC. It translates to CASSTGTGFYEQYF.

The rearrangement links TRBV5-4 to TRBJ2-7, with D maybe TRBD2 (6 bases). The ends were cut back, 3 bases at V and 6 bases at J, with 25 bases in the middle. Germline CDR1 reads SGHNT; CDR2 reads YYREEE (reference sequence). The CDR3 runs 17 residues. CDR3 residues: CASSSPRGIPSISEQYF. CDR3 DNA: TGTGCCAGCAGCTCCCCTCGGGGGATTCCCTCGATCTCCGAGCAGTACTTC.

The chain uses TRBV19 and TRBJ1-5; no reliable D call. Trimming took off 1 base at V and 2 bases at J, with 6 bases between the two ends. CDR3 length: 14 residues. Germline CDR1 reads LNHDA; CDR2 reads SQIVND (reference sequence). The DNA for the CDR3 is TGTGCCAGTAGTATAGCCATAGGCAATCAGCCCCAGCATTTT. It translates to CASSIAIGNQPQHF.

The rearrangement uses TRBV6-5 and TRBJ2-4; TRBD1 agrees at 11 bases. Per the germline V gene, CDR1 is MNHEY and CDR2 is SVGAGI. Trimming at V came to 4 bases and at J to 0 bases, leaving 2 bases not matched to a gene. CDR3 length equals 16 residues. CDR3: CASSWTGGLAKNIQYF. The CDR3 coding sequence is TGTGCCAGCAGTTGGACAGGGGGCCTAGCCAAAAACATTCAGTACTTC.

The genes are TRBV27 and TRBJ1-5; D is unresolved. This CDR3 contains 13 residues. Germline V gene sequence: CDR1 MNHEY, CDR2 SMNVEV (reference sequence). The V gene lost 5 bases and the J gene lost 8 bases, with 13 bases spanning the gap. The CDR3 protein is CASSTLPGEPQHF. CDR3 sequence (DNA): TGTGCCAGCAGTACCTTACCCGGGGAGCCCCAGCATTTT.

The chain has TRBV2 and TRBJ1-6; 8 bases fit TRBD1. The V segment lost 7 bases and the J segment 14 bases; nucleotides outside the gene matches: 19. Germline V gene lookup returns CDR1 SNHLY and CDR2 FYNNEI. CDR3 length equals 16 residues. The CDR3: CASTQGGFRGLKSLHF. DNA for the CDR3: TGTGCCAGCACACAGGGGGGATTCAGGGGGCTTAAATCCCTCCACTTT.

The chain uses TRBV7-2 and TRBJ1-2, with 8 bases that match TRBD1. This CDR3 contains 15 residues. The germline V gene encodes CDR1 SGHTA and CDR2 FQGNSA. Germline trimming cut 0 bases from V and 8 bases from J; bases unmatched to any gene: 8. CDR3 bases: TGTGCCAGCAGCTTAGCGACCGACAGGGGAAGAGGCTACACCTTC. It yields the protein CASSLATDRGRGYTF.

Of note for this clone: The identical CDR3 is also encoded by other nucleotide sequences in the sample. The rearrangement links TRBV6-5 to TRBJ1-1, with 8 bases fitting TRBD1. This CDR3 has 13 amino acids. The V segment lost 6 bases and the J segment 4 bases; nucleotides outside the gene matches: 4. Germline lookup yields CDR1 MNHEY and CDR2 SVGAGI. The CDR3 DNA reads TGTGCCAGCAGCTACAGGGGGAGCACTGAAGCTTTCTTT. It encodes CASSYRGSTEAFF.

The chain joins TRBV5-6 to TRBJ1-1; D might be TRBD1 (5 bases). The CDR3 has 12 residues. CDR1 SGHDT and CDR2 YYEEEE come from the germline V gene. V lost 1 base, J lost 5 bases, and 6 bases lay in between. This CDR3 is CASSLTGTEAFF. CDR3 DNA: TGTGCCAGCAGCTTGACAGGAACTGAAGCTTTCTTT.

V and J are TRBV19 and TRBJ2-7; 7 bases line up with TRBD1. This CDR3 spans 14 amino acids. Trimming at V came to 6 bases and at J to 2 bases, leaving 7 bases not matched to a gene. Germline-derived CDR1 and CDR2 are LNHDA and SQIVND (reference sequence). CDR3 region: CASRASGQPYEQYF. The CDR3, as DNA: TGTGCCAGTAGGGCGTCGGGACAGCCCTACGAGCAGTACTTC.